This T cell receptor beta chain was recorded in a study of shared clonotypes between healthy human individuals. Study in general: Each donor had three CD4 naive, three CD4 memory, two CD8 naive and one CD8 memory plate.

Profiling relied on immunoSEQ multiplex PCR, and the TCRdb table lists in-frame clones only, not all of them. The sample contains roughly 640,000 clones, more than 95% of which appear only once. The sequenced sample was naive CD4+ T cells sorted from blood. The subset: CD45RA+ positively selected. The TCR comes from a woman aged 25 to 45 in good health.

The CDR3 DNA follows: TGTGCCAGCAGCCAAGGACTAGCGTGGGAGACCCAGTACTTC. Protein sequence: CASSQGLAWETQYF. The V and J genes are TRBV5-5 and TRBJ2-5, with 9 bases identical to TRBD2. CDR1 is SGHKS and CDR2 is YYEKEE in the germline V gene (reference sequence). Trimming took 4 bases from V and 5 from J; bases not matched to a gene: 6. The CDR3 sequence is 14 residues long.